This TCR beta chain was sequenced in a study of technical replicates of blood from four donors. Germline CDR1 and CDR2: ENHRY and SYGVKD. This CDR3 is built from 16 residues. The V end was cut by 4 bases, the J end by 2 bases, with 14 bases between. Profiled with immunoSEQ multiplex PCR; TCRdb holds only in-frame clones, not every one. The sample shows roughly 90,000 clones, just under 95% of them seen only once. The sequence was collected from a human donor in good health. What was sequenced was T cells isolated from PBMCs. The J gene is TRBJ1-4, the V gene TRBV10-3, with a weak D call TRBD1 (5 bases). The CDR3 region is CAISGHSGPTNEKLFF. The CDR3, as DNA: TGTGCCATCAGTGGACATTCAGGGCCTACTAATGAAAAACTGTTTTTT.